This note documents a single TCR beta chain sequence. The antigen remains undetermined. The entry originates in a study of OX40 agonist ivuxolimab in advanced cancers. Study-wide points: Expanded clones were, on average, more numerous in CD8+ T cells than in CD4+.

Clones were read by immunoSEQ multiplex PCR, and TCRdb kept only the in-frame ones, dropping some. Here the sample spans about 76,000 clones, around 86% being singletons. CDR1 is MNHEY and CDR2 is SVGAGI in the germline V gene. This CDR3 spans 15 amino acids. V was pared by 5 bases and J by 2 bases, with 15 bases between. This chain joins TRBV6-5 and TRBJ1-2; D may be TRBD1 (6 bases). Specimen: CD4+ or CD8+ T cells sorted from blood, collected in a trial of the OX40 agonist ivuxolimab. The sequence came from an adult with an advanced solid tumor such as melanoma, head and neck, liver or kidney cancer. The CDR3, as DNA: TGTGCCAGCAGTACCTACAGGGACCCCAACTATGGCTACACCTTC. Translated, it gives CASSTYRDPNYGYTF.